This entry features one T cell receptor beta chain sequence. Sequence at one end of the junction differs from germline and may be a read error. This specimen comes from a study of T cells in Graves' hyperthyroidism and ophthalmopathy. The wider study: Peripheral blood specimens were obtained at initial diagnosis, prior to any treatment.

The CDR3 sequence is 16 residues long. Germline loops: CDR1 SGHTS, CDR2 YDEGEE. Uncontrolled infection, other autoimmune disease, pregnancy or lactation barred patients from enrollment. Amplification targeted TCR beta CDR3 regions from RNA transcripts. The study used the HTBI primer set for a first-round RT-PCR of the TCR CDR3. TCRdb re-called the multiplex PCR reads through MiXCR, storing one row per CDR3 protein. The sample carries about half a million distinct CDR3 sequences, just under 20% recorded once. The sequenced sample consisted of blood. The origin of this receptor is a man aged 40-55 years with Graves' ophthalmopathy. The gene calls are TRBV5-8 and TRBJ2-3; 8 positions match TRBD2. The CDR3, as DNA: TGTGCCGGCAGCTTTCTAGCGGGCGTTAGCACAGATACGCAGTATTTT. Translating gives CAGSFLAGVSTDTQYF.